This T cell receptor beta chain is drawn from a study of response to subunit inactivated influenza vaccine (dated by TCRdb to 2017 to 2018). Notes on the research overall: Deep quantitative T cell receptor repertoire profiling was used in the study to track responses to a trivalent subunit inactivated influenza vaccine.

From the cysteine up to the phenylalanine, the CDR3 has a length of 16 residues. Only CDR3 DNA is held: 48 bases, read in frame from base 1. The germline V gene supplies CDR1 MNHNS and CDR2 SASEGT. The germline ends are 16 bases apart after V is trimmed by 5 bases and J by 2 bases. Results and caveats for the whole study, not just this receptor: According to the authors, only a limited number of new T cells may be recruited by each seasonal influenza vaccination.

This clonotype was detected only a few times. The specificity of this receptor is unknown. Base qualities were left out, and no much larger clone turns up one base away. The receptor library was made with RT-PCR. The instrument was an Illumina HiSeq 2500. Clones were called with MiXCR by TCRdb after fastp trimmed the public reads at Q25, and only in-frame beta chains were retained. Each entry is one CDR3 protein sequence, shown with its most common DNA and genes. The sample includes over 800,000 distinct CDR3 sequences, with less than 25% observed a single time. Around 9.6% of the sample rests with the top ten.

The receptor was isolated from a man aged 45-65 years who received an inactivated influenza vaccine. Donor details come from another sample of the same person, matched by shared clones. This specimen was PBMCs from blood, taken less than 6 days after vaccination. The chain links TRBV6-1 with TRBJ1-5; TRBD1 is perhaps the D gene, given 6 matching bases. CDR3 region: CASSQYQGSGNQPQHF. In nucleotide form, the sequence is TGTGCCAGCAGTCAATATCAGGGGTCTGGCAATCAGCCCCAGCATTTT.